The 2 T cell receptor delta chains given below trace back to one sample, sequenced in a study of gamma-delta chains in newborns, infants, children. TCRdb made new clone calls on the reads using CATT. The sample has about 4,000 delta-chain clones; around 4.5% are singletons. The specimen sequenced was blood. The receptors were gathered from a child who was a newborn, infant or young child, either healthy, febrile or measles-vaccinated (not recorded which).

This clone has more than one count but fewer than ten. This CDR3 is CACEQLGYQFPYTDKLIF. The CDR3 DNA reads TGTGCCTGTGAACAACTGGGATACCAATTTCCCTACACCGATAAACTCATCTTT. The chain combines TRDV2 with TRDJ1; 7 bases map to TRDD3. The germline V gene encodes CDR1 GEAIGNYY and CDR2 EKD. V was clipped by 4 bases and J by 0 bases; unmatched bases: 16. The CDR3 is 18 amino acids.

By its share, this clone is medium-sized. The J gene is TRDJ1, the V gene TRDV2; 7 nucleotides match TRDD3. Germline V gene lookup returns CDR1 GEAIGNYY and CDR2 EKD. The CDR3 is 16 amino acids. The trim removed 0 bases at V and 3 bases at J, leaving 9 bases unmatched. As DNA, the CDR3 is TGTGCCTGTGACACCGTTGAGCTGGGGGGCTCCGATAAACTCATCTTT. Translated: CACDTVELGGSDKLIF.